These 19 T cell receptor beta chains share one sample of origin, sequenced in a study of T cell changes during pregnancy in multiple sclerosis. Using immunoSEQ multiplex PCR, the repertoire was profiled, and TCRdb retains in-frame clones only, with some absent. The table has about 100,000 clones, 85% to 95% seen once; the top ten hold approximately 1.2%. Material: peripheral blood, obtained in the second trimester of pregnancy. These receptor sequences come from a female donor with multiple sclerosis, enrolled in a pregnancy study.

The CDR3: CAISEFPGASNYGYTF. Written as DNA, the CDR3 is TGTGCCATCAGTGAGTTCCCAGGGGCTTCTAACTATGGCTACACCTTC. The V gene is TRBV10-3, the J gene TRBJ1-2, with D tentatively TRBD1 (6 bases). V was clipped by 1 base and J by 0 bases, with 12 bases between them. In germline, CDR1 is ENHRY, CDR2 SYGVKD. This CDR3 comprises 16 residues.

V gene TRBV7-9 combines with J gene TRBJ2-1; 16 bases agree with TRBD2. The germline V gene encodes CDR1 SEHNR and CDR2 FQNEAQ (reference sequence). The V and J ends lost 4 bases and 7 bases, in that order; junction bases with no gene match: 7. The CDR3 sequence is 17 residues long. CDR3 amino acids: CASSSLGTSGRGNEQFF. As DNA, the CDR3 is TGTGCCAGCAGCTCCCTTGGGACTAGCGGGAGGGGAAATGAGCAGTTCTTC.

The DNA for the CDR3 is TGCGCCAGCAGCCAGTCACAGAGTGATTATGGCTACACCTTC. Translating gives CASSQSQSDYGYTF. The chain carries TRBV4-1 and TRBJ1-2; D is uncertain. This CDR3 comprises 14 residues. V was cut by 3 bases and J by 5 bases, with 13 bases left in between. Germline CDR1 reads MGHRA; CDR2 reads YSYEKL.

This clone was recorded only once. The chain links TRBV18 to TRBJ1-1; D perhaps matches TRBD1 (5 bases). In germline, CDR1 is KGHSH, CDR2 LQKENI. With 3 bases removed from V and 1 base from J, the gap between germline ends came to 9 bases. This CDR3 comprises 14 residues. Here the CDR3 reads CASSPNGGNTEAFF. The CDR3 bases are TGTGCCAGCTCACCCAACGGGGGGAACACTGAAGCTTTCTTT.

This chain uses TRBV2 with TRBJ2-1, with TRBD2 matching over 12 bases. CDR1 and CDR2 from the germline V gene are SNHLY and FYNNEI. The CDR3 is 15 amino acids. Trimming took 6 bases from V and 8 from J; bases not matched to a gene: 8. The CDR3 bases are TGTGCCAGCAGGGTGCTAGCGGGGGGGGTGGATGAGCAGTTCTTC. Its protein product is CASRVLAGGVDEQFF.

V gene TRBV2 combines with J gene TRBJ2-3; D is unclear. Germline V gene data show CDR1 as SNHLY and CDR2 as FYNNEI. The V end lost 4 bases, the J end lost 3 bases, and 2 bases lay between the germline ends. This CDR3 is 11 amino acids long. This CDR3 is CASSVTDTQYF. CDR3 DNA sequence: TGTGCCAGCAGTGTAACAGATACGCAGTATTTT.

The chain uses TRBV11-2 and TRBJ2-1; 8 bases fit TRBD1. The trim removed 3 bases at V and 2 bases at J, leaving 3 bases unmatched. CDR3 length equals 15 residues. The germline gives CDR1 SGHAT, CDR2 FQNNGV. CDR3 sequence: CASSFSGGTYNEQFF. The CDR3 nucleotides are TGTGCCAGCAGCTTCTCAGGGGGCACCTACAATGAGCAGTTCTTC.

This chain uses TRBV25-1 with TRBJ1-1; D is ambiguous. The CDR3 has 16 amino acids. The germline CDR1 and CDR2 sequences are MGHDK and SYGVNS. With 6 bases removed from V and 6 bases from J, the gap between germline ends came to 23 bases. The CDR3 DNA follows: TGTGCCAGCAGAGCCCCGAGGAGCGGACTTGGATCTGAAGCTTTCTTT. Translated: CASRAPRSGLGSEAFF.

The V gene is TRBV6-1, the J gene TRBJ1-1; 8 nucleotides align to TRBD1. The CDR3 totals 15 residues. Germline-derived CDR1 and CDR2 are MNHNS and SASEGT. V lost 2 bases to trimming and J lost 5 bases; unmatched junction nucleotides: 7. CDR3: CASSESGRGLTEAFF. CDR3 nucleotides: TGTGCCAGCAGTGAATCTGGCAGGGGGCTTACTGAAGCTTTCTTT.

This clone turned up a few times. V and J are TRBV7-8 and TRBJ1-6; 9 bases align to TRBD1. The CDR3 covers 18 residues. Trimming removed 6 bases from V and 4 bases from J; junction bases left unmatched: 13. The V gene's germline CDR1 is SGHVS and CDR2 FQNEAQ. The CDR3, as DNA: TGTGCCAGCAGTTATACTGGGACAGGGCGAGGGTATAATTCACCCCTCCACTTT. Its protein is CASSYTGTGRGYNSPLHF.

The rearrangement joins TRBV23-1 to TRBJ2-7; the match to TRBD1 covers 8 bases. TRBV23-1 is labeled an ORF, and its function is uncertain. The V segment lost 8 bases and the J segment 5 bases; nucleotides outside the gene matches: 14. The CDR3 covers 15 residues. CDR3: CASVGRTGCRNEQYF. For the CDR3, the DNA is TGCGCCAGCGTAGGCAGGACAGGGTGTAGGAACGAGCAGTACTTC.

The chain couples TRBV4-1 to TRBJ2-1; D perhaps matches TRBD2 (7 bases). V was pared by 8 bases and J by 8 bases, with 10 bases between. The CDR3 runs to 11 residues. The germline gives CDR1 MGHRA, CDR2 YSYEKL. CDR3 region: CASSGGDEQFF. CDR3 in DNA: TGCGCCAGCTCGGGGGGCGATGAGCAGTTCTTC.

V and J are TRBV27 and TRBJ2-7, with 11 bases identical to TRBD2. The CDR3 has 14 residues. The V gene end was trimmed by 6 bases and the J gene end by 2 bases; junction bases not matched to a gene: 3. CDR1 MNHEY and CDR2 SMNVEV come from the germline V gene (reference sequence). The CDR3 spells CASRGGLAAYEQYF. The CDR3 nucleotides are TGTGCCAGCAGGGGGGGACTAGCGGCCTACGAGCAGTACTTC.

The genes are TRBV19 and TRBJ1-4, with 8 positions matching TRBD1. This CDR3 contains 16 residues. Trimming removed 7 bases from V and 4 bases from J; junction bases left unmatched: 11. CDR1 and CDR2 from the germline V gene are LNHDA and SQIVND (reference sequence). The CDR3 spells CASTATGTGYNEKLFF. The CDR3 DNA follows: TGTGCCAGTACCGCCACCGGGACAGGTTATAATGAAAAACTGTTTTTT.

J is TRBJ2-2 and V is TRBV5-1, with D perhaps matching TRBD1 or TRBD2 (9 bases each). The CDR3 has 16 amino acids. Trimming removed 7 bases from V and 4 bases from J, with 20 bases in between. The germline gives CDR1 SGHRS, CDR2 YFSETQ. The CDR3 is CASGTGSGRITGELFF. CDR3 bases: TGCGCCAGCGGGACAGGGAGCGGGAGGATCACCGGGGAGCTGTTTTTT.

The gene calls are TRBV30 and TRBJ1-5; 11 positions match TRBD1. Germline trimming cut 6 bases from V and 3 bases from J; bases unmatched to any gene: 4. The length of the CDR3 is 14 residues. Germline V gene lookup returns CDR1 GTSNPN and CDR2 SVGIG (reference sequence). This CDR3 is CACGQGAINQPQHF. The CDR3 DNA is TGTGCCTGCGGACAGGGGGCGATCAATCAGCCCCAGCATTTT. Combining the CDR3 with reference TRBV30 and TRBJ1-5 gives the whole variable domain SQTIHQWPATLVQPVGSPLSLECTVEGTSNPNLYWYRQAAGRGLQLLFYSVGIGQISSEVPQNLSASRPQDRQFILSSKKLLLSDSGFYLCACGQGAINQPQHFGDGTRLSIL.

The chain recombines TRBV30 with TRBJ2-2; 9 bases are shared with TRBD2. Germline assignment: CDR1 GTSNPN and CDR2 SVGIG (reference sequence). There are 15 residues in the CDR3. With 3 bases clipped from V and 7 bases from J, the junction kept 9 bases outside the gene matches. CDR3: CAWRVAGGPYGELFF. CDR3 DNA: TGTGCCTGGAGGGTGGCGGGAGGGCCCTACGGGGAGCTGTTTTTT.

In this sample, this clone turned up once. This chain links TRBV7-9 with TRBJ1-4; 9 nucleotides agree with TRBD1. CDR1 and CDR2 from the germline V gene are SEHNR and FQNEAQ (reference sequence). V shed 5 bases and J 8 bases; nucleotides not matched to a gene: 9. The CDR3 is 15 residues long. The CDR3 is CASSKTRDRAEKLFF. CDR3 in DNA: TGTGCCAGCAGCAAAACCCGGGACAGGGCGGAAAAACTGTTTTTT.

The chain recombines TRBV4-2 with TRBJ1-2; 7 bases align to TRBD1. With 0 bases clipped from V and 4 bases from J, the junction kept 5 bases outside the gene matches. Germline V gene data show CDR1 as LGHNA and CDR2 as YNFKEQ. This CDR3 has 15 amino acids. The CDR3 here is CASSQEAGGGYGYTF. The DNA of the CDR3 is TGTGCCAGCAGCCAAGAGGCAGGGGGTGGCTATGGCTACACCTTC.